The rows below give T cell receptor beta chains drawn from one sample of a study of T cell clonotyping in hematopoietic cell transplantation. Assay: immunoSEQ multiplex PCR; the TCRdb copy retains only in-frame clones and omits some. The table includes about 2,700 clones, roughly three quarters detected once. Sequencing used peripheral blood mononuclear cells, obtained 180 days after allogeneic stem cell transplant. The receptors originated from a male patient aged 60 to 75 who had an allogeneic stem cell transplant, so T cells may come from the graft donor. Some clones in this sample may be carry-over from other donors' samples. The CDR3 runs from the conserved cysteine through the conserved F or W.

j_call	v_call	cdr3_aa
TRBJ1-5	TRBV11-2	CASSLAGNQPQHF
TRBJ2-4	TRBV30	CAWSSPSGRYF
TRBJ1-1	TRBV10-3	CAISFGEDTEAFF
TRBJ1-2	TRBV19	CASKGDGYTF
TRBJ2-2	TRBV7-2	CASRWLGAGELFF
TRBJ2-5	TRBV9	CASSHQRGRGNQETQYF
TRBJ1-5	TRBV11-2	CALTGFNQPQHF
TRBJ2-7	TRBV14	CASRGDRAYEQYF
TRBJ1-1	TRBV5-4	CASSLVSGGPAFF
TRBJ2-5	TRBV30	CAWSDGVGQETQYF
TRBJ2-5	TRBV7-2	CASSFEDRDLRETQYF
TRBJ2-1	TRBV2	CASRRLAGVDNEQFF
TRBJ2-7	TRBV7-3	CASSWTSGTTF
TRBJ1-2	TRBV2	CAGLSGGNYGYTF
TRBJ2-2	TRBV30	CAWRGHNTGELFF
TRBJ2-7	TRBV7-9	CALGSSSYEQYF
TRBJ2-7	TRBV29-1	CSVEDPGQGIHEQYF
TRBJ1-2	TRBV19	CASSIDSYYGYTF
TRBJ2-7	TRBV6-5	CASTGQGSYEQYF
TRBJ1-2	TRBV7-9	CASSLGGVSF
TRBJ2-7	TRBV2	CASTREYEQYF
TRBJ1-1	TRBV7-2	CASSRQKNTEAFF
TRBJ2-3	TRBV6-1	CASSESGRASDTQYF
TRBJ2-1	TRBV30	CAWSESGRAYLNEQFF
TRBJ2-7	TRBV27	CASSLAGDTYEQYF
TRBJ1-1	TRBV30	CAWRGTNREAFF
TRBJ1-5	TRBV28	CASMNLRGSNQPQHF
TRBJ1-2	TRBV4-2	CASSQDRGGLYGYTF
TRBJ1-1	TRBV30	CAWSPQGASSEAFF
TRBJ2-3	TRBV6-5	CASRHRAEGTDTQYF
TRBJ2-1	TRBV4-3	CASSQGGGQFF
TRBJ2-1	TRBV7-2	CASSPPTTYNEQFF
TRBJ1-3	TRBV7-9	CASSLGGNTIYF
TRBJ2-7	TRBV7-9	CASSLASGPYEQYF
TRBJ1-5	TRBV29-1	CSVAPGRDGQPQHF
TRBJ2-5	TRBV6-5	CASRGTAGAQYF
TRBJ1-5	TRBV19	CASSKTGGLRGLDKPQHF
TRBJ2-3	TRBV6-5	CASNFADTQYF
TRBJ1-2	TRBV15	CATSSFQSQNYGYTF
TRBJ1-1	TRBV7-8	CASSFKPGNTEAFF
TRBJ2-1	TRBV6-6	CATLLAGDHNEQFF
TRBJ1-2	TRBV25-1	CASSETGRGYTF
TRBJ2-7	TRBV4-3	CASSHRTLSPRAGEQYF
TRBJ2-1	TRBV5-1	CASNPWGERDEQFF
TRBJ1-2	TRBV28	CASSSGSRSYGYTF